The entry below gives a single T cell receptor (beta chain) sequence along with its context. Antigen unknown. Random-hexamer reverse transcription was applied to 0.5 to 1 ug RNA. Via MiXCR, TCRdb re-called the immunoSEQ multiplex PCR reads, giving one row per CDR3 protein. There are 150,000 to 200,000 distinct CDR3 sequences in the sample; roughly 91% occur only once, and around 0.079% lies in the top ten. The study sequenced TCR beta in blood CD8+ and CD4+ T cells. The CDR3 is 14 residues long. CDR1 is DFQATT and CDR2 is SNEGSKA in the germline V gene (reference sequence). V lost 2 bases and J lost 0, with 8 bases in between. This entry belongs to a study of CD8 T cells in Susac syndrome. Study-level results: The authors acknowledged that their TCR sequencing and HLA analysis involved a relatively small number of individuals. No clonal expansion appeared among CD4+ T cells in Susac patients.

Sequenced sample: CD4+ T cells from PBMCs. The receptor's source is a human donor with Susac syndrome. The chain carries TRBV20-1 and TRBJ1-5; possibly TRBD1 for D (6 bases). CDR3 protein: CSARQGNSNQPQHF. The CDR3, as DNA: TGCAGTGCTAGACAGGGGAATAGCAATCAGCCCCAGCATTTT.